Listed below are T cell receptor beta chains from one sample, sequenced in a study of response to subunit inactivated influenza vaccine. One entry per CDR3 protein, called by TCRdb with MiXCR from the RT-PCR reads. Of 600,000 to 850,000 distinct CDR3 sequences in the sample, 14% were seen once. The sequencing used PBMCs from blood, collected 14 days before vaccination. These receptors originate from a man between 45 and 60 years old who received an inactivated influenza vaccine. Each CDR3 is given with its conserved first and last residue. A D gene is named only where the DNA matches it firmly. Clone size is given for some rows only: seen once, a few or many times, or a class if the clone is expanded.

TRBV29-1	.	TRBJ2-3	.	CSVEEAGQSTDTQYF	TGCAGCGTTGAAGAAGCGGGACAGAGCACAGATACGCAGTATTTT
TRBV3-1	many	TRBJ2-7	.	CASSQVGSSYEQYF	TGTGCCAGCAGCCAAGTGGGAAGCTCCTACGAGCAGTACTTC
TRBV15	.	TRBJ2-7	.	CATSDRDSFYEQYF	TGTGCCACCAGCGACCGGGACTCCTTCTACGAGCAGTACTTC
TRBV2	few	TRBJ2-7	.	CASSAGGLSYEQYF	TGTGCCAGCAGTGCCGGGGGCTTGTCCTACGAGCAGTACTTC
TRBV7-2	.	TRBJ1-5	.	CASSLYRDSKQPQHF	TGTGCCAGCAGCTTATACCGCGACAGCAAACAGCCCCAGCATTTT
TRBV7-2	.	TRBJ2-3	.	CASSLAGGVGADTQYF	TGTGCCAGCAGCTTAGCCGGAGGCGTCGGCGCAGATACGCAGTATTTT
TRBV4-2	few	TRBJ1-1	TRBD1	CASSQDSDRTAFF	TGTGCCAGCAGCCAAGATTCGGACAGGACTGCTTTCTTT
TRBV20-1	few	TRBJ2-3	.	CSARALWGERTDTQYF	TGCAGTGCTAGAGCCCTCTGGGGGGAGAGAACAGATACGCAGTATTTT
TRBV4-2	.	TRBJ2-7	TRBD2	CASSQETRTGGREQYF	TGTGCCAGCAGCCAAGAAACTCGGACGGGGGGAAGAGAGCAGTACTTC
TRBV9	few	TRBJ2-2	TRBD2	CASSSRTSGSTGELFF	TGTGCCAGCAGCTCCCGGACTAGCGGGAGTACCGGGGAGCTGTTTTTT
TRBV12-3/TRBV12-4	.	TRBJ2-6	.	CASSVRTLAPGANVLTF	TGTGCCAGCAGTGTACGGACCTTAGCTCCAGGGGCCAACGTCCTGACTTTC
TRBV29-1	few	TRBJ2-4	.	CSVVYGGEVDIQYF	TGCAGCGTTGTGTACGGGGGAGAGGTAGACATTCAGTACTTC
TRBV29-1	.	TRBJ1-1	.	CSVTPVGREVWNTEAFF	TGCAGCGTCACCCCGGTGGGTAGGGAGGTATGGAACACTGAAGCTTTCTTT
TRBV10-3	.	TRBJ2-6	TRBD2	CAIRMTSGGAGANVLTF	TGTGCCATCAGGATGACTAGCGGGGGGGCTGGGGCCAACGTCCTGACTTTC
TRBV18	once	TRBJ1-2	TRBD1	CASSSGTGNGYTF	TGTGCCAGCTCGTCCGGGACAGGGAATGGCTACACCTTC
TRBV9	many	TRBJ2-1	TRBD2	CASSVAGLAGDEQFF	TGTGCCAGCAGCGTAGCGGGACTAGCGGGAGATGAGCAGTTCTTC
TRBV14	few	TRBJ2-1	TRBD2	CANILAGPWNEQFF	TGTGCCAACATCCTAGCGGGGCCGTGGAATGAGCAGTTCTTC
TRBV29-1	.	TRBJ1-1	.	CSGRRGRGGGRAFF	TGCAGCGGCCGCCGGGGCAGGGGAGGGGGTCGGGCTTTCTTT
TRBV29-1	many	TRBJ2-3	.	CSFRFGDTQYF	TGCAGCTTCCGGTTTGGAGATACGCAGTATTTT
TRBV5-6	many	TRBJ1-6	.	CASSPGNSPLHF	TGTGCCAGCAGCCCGGGGAATTCACCCCTCCACTTT
TRBV9	few	TRBJ2-1	.	CASSDLSGDYNEQFF	TGTGCCAGCAGCGACCTCTCGGGGGACTACAATGAGCAGTTCTTC
TRBV10-3	.	TRBJ2-7	.	CATRDIDSLERPYEQYF	TGTGCCACTCGGGACATCGATAGCCTAGAAAGACCCTACGAGCAGTACTTC
TRBV6-2/TRBV6-3	.	TRBJ1-1	.	CASSYPQGNTEAFF	TGTGCCAGCAGTTACCCCCAGGGAAACACTGAAGCTTTCTTT
TRBV5-1	.	TRBJ2-1	TRBD1	CASSLALDRGYNKQFF	TGCGCCAGCAGCTTGGCCTTGGACAGGGGTTACAATAAGCAGTTCTTC
TRBV24-1	few	TRBJ2-2	.	CATQGAGADTGELFF	TGTGCCACGCAAGGGGCAGGGGCGGACACCGGGGAGCTGTTTTTT
TRBV2	few	TRBJ1-5	TRBD1	CASSDEGGWSNQPQHF	TGTGCCAGCAGTGACGAAGGGGGCTGGAGCAATCAGCCCCAGCATTTT
TRBV5-1	few	TRBJ2-1	.	CASSIGQYNEQFF	TGCGCCAGCAGCATCGGACAGTACAATGAGCAGTTCTTC
TRBV19	few	TRBJ1-5	.	CASREGGYQPQHF	TGTGCCAGTAGGGAGGGGGGGTATCAGCCCCAGCATTTT
TRBV5-5	.	TRBJ1-5	.	CASSFDAGSNQPQHF	TGTGCCAGCAGCTTTGACGCGGGAAGCAATCAGCCCCAGCATTTT
TRBV5-1	.	TRBJ2-1	.	CASSLDIGRGTNEQFF	TGCGCCAGCAGCTTGGATATAGGCAGGGGCACAAATGAGCAGTTCTTC
TRBV6-5	.	TRBJ2-7	.	CASSSGPLSQYF	TGTGCCAGCAGTTCCGGACCTCTCTCGCAGTACTTC
TRBV7-3	.	TRBJ1-2	.	CASSLFPGEHYGYTF	TGTGCCAGCAGCTTATTCCCAGGGGAGCACTATGGCTACACCTTC
TRBV6-1	once	TRBJ2-1	.	CASSPPLDLNEQFF	TGTGCCAGCAGCCCCCCCCTGGACTTAAATGAGCAGTTCTTC
TRBV6-1	.	TRBJ1-6	TRBD1	CASSGDRTGALNFNSPLHF	TGTGCCAGCAGTGGAGATCGGACAGGGGCCCTGAACTTTAATTCACCCCTCCACTTT
TRBV29-1	few	TRBJ2-5	.	CSVVRDGMQETQYF	TGCAGCGTTGTTAGGGACGGGATGCAAGAGACCCAGTACTTC
TRBV9	.	TRBJ2-7	.	CASSVDPWGLPPYEQYF	TGTGCCAGCAGCGTCGATCCGTGGGGACTTCCTCCCTACGAGCAGTACTTC
TRBV11-1	.	TRBJ2-3	TRBD2	CASSRRTSGEGNTQYF	TGTGCCAGCAGCCGCCGGACTAGCGGGGAAGGAAATACGCAGTATTTT
TRBV28	many	TRBJ2-3	.	CASSPGSGTDTQYF	TGTGCCAGCAGTCCCGGGAGTGGAACAGATACGCAGTATTTT
TRBV7-2	.	TRBJ2-5	TRBD2	CAGSTRGGLETQYF	TGTGCCGGCAGCACCCGGGGAGGGTTGGAGACCCAGTACTTC
TRBV6-2/TRBV6-3	few	TRBJ1-5	TRBD1	CASSTRDRGTQRQPQHF	TGTGCCAGCAGTACACGGGACAGGGGAACTCAGAGGCAGCCCCAGCATTTT
TRBV6-2/TRBV6-3	few	TRBJ1-1	.	CASSYYGGVLEAFF	TGTGCCAGCAGTTACTACGGGGGGGTGCTTGAAGCTTTCTTT
TRBV6-5	.	TRBJ2-7	.	CASSYGTGRMGEQYF	TGTGCCAGCAGTTACGGAACAGGTCGGATGGGGGAGCAGTACTTC
TRBV21-1	.	TRBJ1-3	.	CASSKAGTGGNTIYF	TGTGCCAGCAGCAAAGCCGGGACAGGAGGAAACACCATATATTTT
TRBV7-9	many	TRBJ2-7	.	CASSFYTASYEQYF	TGTGCCAGCAGCTTCTATACTGCCTCCTACGAGCAGTACTTC
TRBV13	few	TRBJ2-7	TRBD2	CASSFWSGGNEQYF	TGTGCCAGCAGCTTTTGGAGCGGGGGGAACGAGCAGTACTTC